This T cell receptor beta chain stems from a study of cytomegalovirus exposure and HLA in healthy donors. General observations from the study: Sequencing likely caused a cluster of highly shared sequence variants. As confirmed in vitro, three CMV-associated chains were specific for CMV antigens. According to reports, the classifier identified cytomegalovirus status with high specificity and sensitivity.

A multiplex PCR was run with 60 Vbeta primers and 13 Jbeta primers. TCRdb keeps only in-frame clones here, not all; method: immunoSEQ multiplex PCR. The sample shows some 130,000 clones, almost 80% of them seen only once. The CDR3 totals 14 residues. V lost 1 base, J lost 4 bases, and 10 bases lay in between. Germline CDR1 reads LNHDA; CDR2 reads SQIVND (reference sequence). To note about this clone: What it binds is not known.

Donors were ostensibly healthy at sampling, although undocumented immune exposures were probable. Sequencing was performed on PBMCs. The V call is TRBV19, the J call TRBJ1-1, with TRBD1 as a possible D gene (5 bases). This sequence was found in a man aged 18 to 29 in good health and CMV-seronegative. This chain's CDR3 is CASSIGGGITEAFF. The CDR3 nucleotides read TGTGCCAGTAGTATAGGCGGGGGAATCACTGAAGCTTTCTTT.